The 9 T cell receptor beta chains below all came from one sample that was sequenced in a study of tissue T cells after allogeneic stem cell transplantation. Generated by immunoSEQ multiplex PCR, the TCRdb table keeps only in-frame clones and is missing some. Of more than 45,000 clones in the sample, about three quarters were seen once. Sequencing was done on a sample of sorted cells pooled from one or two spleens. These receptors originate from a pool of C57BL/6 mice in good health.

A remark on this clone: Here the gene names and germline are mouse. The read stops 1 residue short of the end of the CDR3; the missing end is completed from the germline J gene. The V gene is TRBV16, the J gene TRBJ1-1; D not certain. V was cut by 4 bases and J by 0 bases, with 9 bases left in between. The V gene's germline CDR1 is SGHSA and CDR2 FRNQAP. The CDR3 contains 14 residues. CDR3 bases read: TGTGCAAGCAGCTCCCGACAAGCAAACACAGAAGTCTTC. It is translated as CASSSRQANTEVF. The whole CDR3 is CASSSRQANTEVFF.

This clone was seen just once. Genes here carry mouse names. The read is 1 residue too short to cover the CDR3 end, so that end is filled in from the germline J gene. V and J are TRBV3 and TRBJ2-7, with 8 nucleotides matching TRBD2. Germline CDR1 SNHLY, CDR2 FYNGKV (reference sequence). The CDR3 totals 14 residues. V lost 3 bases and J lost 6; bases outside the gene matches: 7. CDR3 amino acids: CASSLRGGRLEQYF. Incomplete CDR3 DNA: TGTGCCAGCAGCTTGAGGGGGGGGCGCCTTGAACAGTAC.

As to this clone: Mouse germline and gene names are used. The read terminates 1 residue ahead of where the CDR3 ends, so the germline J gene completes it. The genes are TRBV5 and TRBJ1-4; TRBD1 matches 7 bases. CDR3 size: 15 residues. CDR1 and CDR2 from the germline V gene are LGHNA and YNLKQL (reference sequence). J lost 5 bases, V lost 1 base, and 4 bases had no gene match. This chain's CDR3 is CASSQVVGQNERLFF. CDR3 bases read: TGTGCCAGCAGCCAAGTAGTGGGACAGAACGAAAGATTATTT.

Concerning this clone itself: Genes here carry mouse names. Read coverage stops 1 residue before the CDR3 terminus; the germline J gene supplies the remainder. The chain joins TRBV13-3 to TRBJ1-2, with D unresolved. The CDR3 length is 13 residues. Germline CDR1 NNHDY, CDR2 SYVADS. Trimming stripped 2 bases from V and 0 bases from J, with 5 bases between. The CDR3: CASSEAPNSDYTF. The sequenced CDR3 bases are TGTGCCAGCAGTGAGGCACCAAACTCCGACTACACC.

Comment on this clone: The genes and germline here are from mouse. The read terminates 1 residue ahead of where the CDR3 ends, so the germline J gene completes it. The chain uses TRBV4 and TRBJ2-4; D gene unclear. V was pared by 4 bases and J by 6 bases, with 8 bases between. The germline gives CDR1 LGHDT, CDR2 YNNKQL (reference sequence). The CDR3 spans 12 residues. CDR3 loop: CASSLHGNTLYF. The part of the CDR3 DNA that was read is TGTGCCAGCAGCTTACACGGGAACACCTTGTAC.

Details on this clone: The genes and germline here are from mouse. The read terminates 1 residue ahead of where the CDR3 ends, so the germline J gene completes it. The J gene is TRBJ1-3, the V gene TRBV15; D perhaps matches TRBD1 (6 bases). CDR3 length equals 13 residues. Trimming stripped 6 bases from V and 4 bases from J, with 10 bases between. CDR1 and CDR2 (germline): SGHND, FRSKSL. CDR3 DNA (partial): TGTGCCAGCAGGCCAGGGGTGGGAAATACGCTCTAT. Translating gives CASRPGVGNTLY. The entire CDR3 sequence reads CASRPGVGNTLYF.

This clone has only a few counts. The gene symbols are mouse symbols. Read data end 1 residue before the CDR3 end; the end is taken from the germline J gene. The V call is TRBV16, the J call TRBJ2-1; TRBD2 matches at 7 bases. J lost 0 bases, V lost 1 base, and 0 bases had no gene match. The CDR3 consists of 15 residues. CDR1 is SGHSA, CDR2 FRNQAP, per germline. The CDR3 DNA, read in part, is TGTGCAAGCAGCTTAGTGGGGGGTAACTATGCTGAGCAGTTC. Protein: CASSLVGGNYAEQF. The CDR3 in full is CASSLVGGNYAEQFF.

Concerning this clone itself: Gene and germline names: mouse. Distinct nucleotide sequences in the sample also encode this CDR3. The covered CDR3 bases are TGTGCCAGCGGCTCCGGGACTGGGGGCTATGAACAGTAC. Its protein is CASGSGTGGYEQY. The whole CDR3 region reads CASGSGTGGYEQYF. V usage is TRBV13-2 and J usage is TRBJ2-7; 11 bases are shared with TRBD2. The read ends 1 residue before the CDR3 terminus; that terminus is restored from the germline J gene. Germline CDR1 NNHNN, CDR2 SYGAGS (reference sequence). V dropped 5 bases and J dropped 3; count of bases not matched to a gene: 4. The CDR3 spans 14 residues.

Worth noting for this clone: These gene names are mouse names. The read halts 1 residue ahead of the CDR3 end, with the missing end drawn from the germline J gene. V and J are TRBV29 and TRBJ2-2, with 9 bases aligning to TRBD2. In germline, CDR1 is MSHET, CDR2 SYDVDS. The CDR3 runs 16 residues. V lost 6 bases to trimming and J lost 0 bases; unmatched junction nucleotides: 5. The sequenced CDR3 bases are TGTGCTAGCAGCCGCCGACTGGGGGCAAACACCGGGCAGCTCTAC. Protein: CASSRRLGANTGQLY. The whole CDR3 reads CASSRRLGANTGQLYF.